One and the same sample provided the 18 T cell receptor beta chains below, sequenced in a study of shared clonotypes between healthy human individuals. Data came from immunoSEQ multiplex PCR; TCRdb stores just in-frame clones and leaves some out. The data hold 500,000 to 550,000 clones, with 95% to 96% observed a single time. Sequences were obtained from naive CD4+ T cells sorted from blood. Specified subset: CD45RA+ positively selected. Receptor source: a woman aged 25 to 39 in good health.

The chain uses TRBV10-3 and TRBJ2-7, with 8 nucleotides matching TRBD1. J gave up 1 base and V 4 bases, and 6 bases lay outside the gene matches. This CDR3 is built from 15 residues. Germline V gene sequence: CDR1 ENHRY, CDR2 SYGVKD. The CDR3, as DNA: TGTGCCATCAGTGCAGGGGGCCTTTCTTCCTACGAGCAGTACTTC. Its protein is CAISAGGLSSYEQYF.

The rearrangement joins TRBV7-9 to TRBJ2-3; TRBD2 agrees at 10 bases. The CDR3 spans 16 residues. Germline V gives CDR1 SEHNR, CDR2 FQNEAQ (reference sequence). J lost 0 bases, V lost 6 bases, and 6 bases had no gene match. The DNA of the CDR3 is TGTGCCAGCAGAGGAATAGCGGGAGGAAGCACAGATACGCAGTATTTT. This codes for CASRGIAGGSTDTQYF.

The genes are TRBV6-1 and TRBJ2-7; weak D call: TRBD1 (5 bases). Germline lookup yields CDR1 MNHNS and CDR2 SASEGT. V lost 2 bases to trimming and J lost 0 bases, with 11 bases between them. The CDR3 loop spans 15 amino acids. The CDR3 DNA follows: TGTGCCAGCAGTGAATATGGGGCGAGCTCCTACGAGCAGTACTTC. It translates to CASSEYGASSYEQYF.

This rearrangement joins TRBV19 to TRBJ1-3, with no clear D. This CDR3 region has 14 residues. V was pared by 5 bases and J by 0 bases, with 8 bases between. The germline gives CDR1 LNHDA, CDR2 SQIVND (reference sequence). In DNA, the CDR3 is TGTGCCAGTAGTCAGAGAAGCTCTGGAAACACCATATATTTT. The encoded protein is CASSQRSSGNTIYF.

V usage is TRBV10-2 and J usage is TRBJ2-2; no clear D. The V gene's germline CDR1 is WSHSY and CDR2 SAAADI. The V end lost 4 bases, the J end lost 7 bases, and 10 bases lay between the germline ends. This CDR3 has 13 residues. CDR3 coding DNA: TGCGCCAGCAGTGGCTGGCAAATCGGGGAGCTGTTTTTT. Amino acid sequence: CASSGWQIGELFF.

The chain joins TRBV5-1 to TRBJ2-7; D not certain. The V end lost 4 bases, the J end lost 5 bases, and 7 bases lay between the germline ends. The CDR3 has 11 residues. Germline V gives CDR1 SGHRS, CDR2 YFSETQ. The CDR3 DNA reads as TGCGCCAGCAGCCAACATGACGAGCAGTACTTC. This encodes CASSQHDEQYF. The full variable domain, with the rest looked up from reference TRBV5-1 and TRBJ2-7, is KAGVTQTPRYLIKTRGQQVTLSCSPISGHRSVSWYQQTPGQGLQFLFEYFSETQRNKGNFPGRFSGRQFSNSRSEMNVSTLELGDSALYLCASSQHDEQYFGPGTRLTVT.

The chain couples TRBV11-1 to TRBJ2-7, with D possibly being TRBD1 (6 bases). The length of the CDR3 is 14 residues. CDR1 is SGHAT, CDR2 FQDESV, per germline (reference sequence). The ends were cut back, 5 bases at V and 0 bases at J, with 11 bases in the middle. The CDR3 DNA reads as TGTGCCAGCAGCAAAAACAGGGCCTCCTACGAGCAGTACTTC. It codes for CASSKNRASYEQYF.

V usage is TRBV18 and J usage is TRBJ2-3; 11 bases line up with TRBD2. The CDR3 is 17 amino acids. In germline, CDR1 is KGHSH, CDR2 LQKENI. The V segment lost 4 bases and the J segment 2 bases; nucleotides outside the gene matches: 8. The CDR3 loop is CASSLATSGADTDTQYF. The CDR3 nucleotides read TGTGCCAGCTCACTCGCGACTAGCGGGGCGGACACAGATACGCAGTATTTT.

This clone was counted only a few times. J is TRBJ1-5 and V is TRBV30; no reliable D call. V was shortened by 0 bases and J by 2 bases, with 5 bases between the two germline ends. This CDR3 is 13 amino acids long. Looked up from germline, CDR1 is GTSNPN and CDR2 is SVGIG (reference sequence). The chain's CDR3 is CAWSVAGNQPQHF. CDR3 DNA sequence: TGTGCCTGGAGTGTGGCGGGCAATCAGCCCCAGCATTTT.

The chain has TRBV5-1 and TRBJ1-1; the match to TRBD1 covers 9 bases. The CDR3 runs to 12 residues. The germline V gene has CDR1 SGHRS and CDR2 YFSETQ. Unmatched junction bases numbered 0, after V lost 4 bases and J lost 5 bases. Here the CDR3 DNA reads TGCGCCAGCAGCGGACAGGGGACTGAAGCTTTCTTT. As protein: CASSGQGTEAFF.

The chain is built from TRBV6-4 and TRBJ1-2; TRBD1 aligns across 8 bases. Germline V gives CDR1 MRHNA, CDR2 SNTAGT. This CDR3 comprises 15 residues. Losses at the gene ends were 4 bases for V and 8 bases for J; bases not matched to a gene: 12. CDR3 in DNA: TGTGCCAGCAGTGCGAAACGCCCAGGGGGCTGCGGCTACACCTTC. As protein: CASSAKRPGGCGYTF.

A few counts support this clone. The genes are TRBV6-5 and TRBJ1-5, with 7 bases aligning to TRBD1. This CDR3 is built from 14 residues. Germline CDR1 and CDR2: MNHEY and SVGAGI. V lost 8 bases and J lost 5; bases outside the gene matches: 9. CDR3 protein: CASSADRRYQPQHF. The CDR3 DNA reads as TGTGCCAGCTCCGCGGACAGGCGTTATCAGCCCCAGCATTTT.

V usage is TRBV7-9 and J usage is TRBJ2-7, with a tentative D call TRBD1 (6 bases). Per germline, CDR1 SEHNR and CDR2 FQNEAQ (reference sequence). This CDR3 region has 13 residues. V gave up 5 bases and J gave up 5 bases, with 13 bases separating them. CDR3 region: CASSPTGFNEQYF. In DNA form, the CDR3 reads TGTGCCAGCAGCCCCACAGGGTTCAACGAGCAGTACTTC.

The rearrangement uses TRBV5-4 and TRBJ2-2; 7 bases line up with TRBD1. The V segment lost 4 bases and the J segment 4 bases; nucleotides outside the gene matches: 7. The CDR3 is 15 amino acids. Per the germline V gene, CDR1 is SGHNT and CDR2 is YYREEE (reference sequence). CDR3 nucleotide sequence: TGTGCCAGCAGCCACAGTTCAGGGGGCACCGGGGAGCTGTTTTTT. Its translation is CASSHSSGGTGELFF.

The chain carries TRBV5-1 and TRBJ1-5, with D maybe TRBD1 (6 bases). The CDR3 extends over 15 amino acids. CDR1 and CDR2 (germline): SGHRS, YFSETQ. V was trimmed by 4 bases and J by 0 bases, leaving 11 bases between them. CDR3 sequence: CASSPQGLSNQPQHF. CDR3 in DNA: TGCGCCAGCAGCCCCCAGGGGCTTAGCAATCAGCCCCAGCATTTT.

The genes are TRBV5-4 and TRBJ2-5, with D unclear. V was pared by 0 bases and J by 5 bases, with 2 bases between. Per the germline V gene, CDR1 is SGHNT and CDR2 is YYREEE (reference sequence). This CDR3 is 11 amino acids long. The CDR3 here is CASSLAETQYF. Written as DNA, the CDR3 is TGTGCCAGCAGCTTGGCCGAGACCCAGTACTTC.

The V gene is TRBV21-1, the J gene TRBJ1-2; the D call TRBD1 from the table was never checked on the DNA. TRBV21-1 has pseudogene status. The CDR3 spans 15 residues. The CDR3 reads CASSKGQGADYGYTF. The CDR3 DNA follows: TGTGCCAGCAGCAAAGGACAGGGGGCAGACTATGGCTACACCTTC.

J is TRBJ1-3 and V is TRBV15, with D uncertain. V was clipped by 1 base and J by 2 bases, with 6 bases between them. The V gene's germline CDR1 is LNHNV and CDR2 YYDKDF (reference sequence). The CDR3 consists of 14 residues. The CDR3 loop is CATSRGGTGNTIYF. In DNA form, the CDR3 reads TGTGCCACCAGCAGAGGAGGCACTGGAAACACCATATATTTT.